Presented here are 16 T cell receptor beta chains from one specimen sequenced in a study of shared clonotypes between healthy human individuals. Data came from immunoSEQ multiplex PCR; TCRdb stores just in-frame clones and leaves some out. The table has around 2.5 million clones, roughly 93% seen once; the top ten hold 0.36%. The sample taken for sequencing was naive CD4+ T cells from PBMCs. Subset here: CD45RA+ positively selected. The receptors here all came from a man between 18 and 29 years old in good health. Some clones in this sample may be carry-over from other donors' samples.

The CDR3 DNA is TGTGCCAGCAGCTCAGACAGGGTGCGCTCCTACGAGCAGTACTTC. Its protein is CASSSDRVRSYEQYF. The rearrangement links TRBV7-9 to TRBJ2-7; 7 nucleotides line up with TRBD1. Germline values: CDR1 SEHNR, CDR2 FQNEAQ (reference sequence). The CDR3 loop spans 15 amino acids. Trimming removed 4 bases from V and 0 bases from J; junction bases left unmatched: 6.

This clone was detected once. The chain employs TRBV5-6 and TRBJ1-1; D is uncertain. The ends were cut back, 7 bases at V and 6 bases at J, with 22 bases in the middle. The CDR3 loop spans 15 amino acids. Germline V CDR1 and CDR2: SGHDT, YYEEEE. The CDR3 DNA reads TGTGCCAGCTTTACGCCCGGCTACGAGAAGGCTGAAGCTTTCTTT. It translates to CASFTPGYEKAEAFF.

V gene TRBV9 combines with J gene TRBJ2-1; 8 bases fit TRBD1. Germline V lookup: CDR1 SGDLS, CDR2 YYNGEE. The CDR3 sequence is 15 residues long. Unmatched junction bases numbered 7, after V lost 1 base and J lost 7 bases. In nucleotides, the CDR3 is TGTGCCAGCAGCGTATGGCAGGGGGCGCGTAATGAGCAGTTCTTC. It specifies CASSVWQGARNEQFF.

The rearrangement uses TRBV28 and TRBJ2-7; 8 bases are shared with TRBD2. Germline CDR1 and CDR2: MDHEN and SYDVKM. The CDR3 runs 14 residues. Germline trimming cut 5 bases from V and 2 bases from J; bases unmatched to any gene: 5. The CDR3 loop is CASSGASGPYEQYF. CDR3 nucleotides: TGTGCCAGCAGTGGGGCTAGCGGGCCCTACGAGCAGTACTTC.

The chain couples TRBV7-2 to TRBJ2-3; D is ambiguous. Germline-derived CDR1 and CDR2 are SGHTA and FQGNSA. The CDR3 is 14 residues long. Trimming shortened V by 6 bases and J by 5 bases, and 15 bases separated the two germline ends. CDR3 protein: CASSTGNSGDTQYF. The DNA for the CDR3 is TGTGCCAGCAGTACCGGCAATTCAGGAGATACGCAGTATTTT.

This clone has just one count. The rearrangement links TRBV6-5 to TRBJ2-3, with a possible D match to TRBD2 (5 bases). From germline, CDR1 is MNHEY and CDR2 SVGAGI. This CDR3 contains 14 residues. Trimming pared 2 bases from V and 3 bases from J, leaving 9 bases between. The CDR3 is CASSYGIATDTQYF. CDR3 DNA sequence: TGTGCCAGCAGTTACGGGATAGCGACAGATACGCAGTATTTT.

This clone was observed a single time. The chain recombines TRBV4-1 with TRBJ1-2; the D gene is possibly TRBD1 (5 bases). V shed 4 bases and J shed 9 bases, with 21 bases lying between them. Germline V gives CDR1 MGHRA, CDR2 YSYEKL. This CDR3 has 15 residues. The DNA of the CDR3 is TGCGCCAGCAGCCTGGGGACGGACCGATACGAAAGCTACACCTTC. Translating gives CASSLGTDRYESYTF.

The genes are TRBV5-1 and TRBJ2-7, with a possible D match to TRBD1 (6 bases). There are 15 residues in the CDR3. Germline V gives CDR1 SGHRS, CDR2 YFSETQ. The V gene lost 5 bases and the J gene lost 3 bases, with 18 bases spanning the gap. The CDR3 protein is CASSFNGQTYYEQYF. The CDR3 DNA is TGCGCCAGCAGTTTCAACGGACAGACATACTACGAGCAGTACTTC.

As to this clone: Other DNA sequences in this sample translate to the same CDR3. V and J are TRBV11-1 and TRBJ1-1; maybe TRBD1 (5 bases). This CDR3 comprises 15 residues. V gave up 4 bases and J gave up 0 bases, with 12 bases separating them. CDR1 SGHAT and CDR2 FQDESV come from the germline V gene (reference sequence). The CDR3 sequence: CASSSAGGMNTEAFF. CDR3 bases: TGTGCCAGCAGCTCGGCGGGGGGTATGAACACTGAAGCTTTCTTT. The variable domain in full, completed from reference TRBV11-1 and TRBJ1-1, reads EAEVAQSPRYKITEKSQAVAFWCDPISGHATLYWYRQILGQGPELLVQFQDESVVDDSQLPKDRFSAERLKGVDSTLKIQPAELGDSAMYLCASSSAGGMNTEAFFGQGTRLTVV.

This clone has only one observation. The rearrangement joins TRBV4-1 to TRBJ1-1, with 8 bases aligning to TRBD1. The CDR3 loop spans 18 amino acids. V lost 1 base to trimming and J lost 0 bases; unmatched junction nucleotides: 10. Germline CDR1 MGHRA, CDR2 YSYEKL. CDR3 in amino acids: CASSQVSTRTGLNTEAFF. In nucleotides, the CDR3 is TGCGCCAGCAGCCAAGTGTCGACCCGGACAGGGCTGAACACTGAAGCTTTCTTT.

The rearrangement joins TRBV28 to TRBJ2-3; maybe TRBD1 (5 bases). V lost 3 bases, J lost 7 bases, and 17 bases lay in between. The CDR3 has 15 amino acids. Germline V lookup: CDR1 MDHEN, CDR2 SYDVKM. CDR3 bases: TGTGCCAGCAGTTTGGCGACAGTCCTGGGTCATACGCAGTATTTT. Its protein product is CASSLATVLGHTQYF.

The V call is TRBV5-1, the J call TRBJ2-1; D not certain. This CDR3 spans 14 amino acids. Trimming shortened V by 3 bases and J by 3 bases, and 10 bases separated the two germline ends. Germline V gene lookup returns CDR1 SGHRS and CDR2 YFSETQ. The chain's CDR3 is CASSSIPRYNEQFF. CDR3 nucleotide sequence: TGCGCCAGCAGCTCGATTCCTCGCTACAATGAGCAGTTCTTC.

The chain has TRBV7-2 and TRBJ2-2; D gene uncertain. V lost 4 bases to trimming and J lost 6 bases, with 18 bases between them. From germline, CDR1 is SGHTA and CDR2 FQGNSA. This CDR3 contains 16 residues. The CDR3 region has the DNA TGTGCCAGCAGCTCCGGTTTTATCCCTTGGGCCGGGGAGCTGTTTTTT. Translating gives CASSSGFIPWAGELFF.

The gene calls are TRBV14 and TRBJ2-5, with D hard to call. The CDR3 runs to 15 residues. Trimming removed 4 bases at V and 5 bases at J, with 17 bases between. Germline-derived CDR1 and CDR2 are SGHDN and FVKESK. The CDR3 protein is CASSPGGHVAETQYF. The CDR3 region has the DNA TGTGCCAGCAGCCCTGGTGGGCACGTCGCGGAGACCCAGTACTTC. Complete variable domain (other parts from reference TRBV14 and TRBJ2-5): EAGVTQFPSHSVIEKGQTVTLRCDPISGHDNLYWYRRVMGKEIKFLLHFVKESKQDESGMPNNRFLAERTGGTYSTLKVQPAELEDSGVYFCASSPGGHVAETQYFGPGTRLLVL.

This sequence joins TRBV30 and TRBJ2-2; 7 bases line up with TRBD2. Per germline, CDR1 GTSNPN and CDR2 SVGIG (reference sequence). V lost 5 bases to trimming and J lost 1 base; unmatched junction nucleotides: 10. The CDR3 has 16 amino acids. The CDR3 DNA reads TGTGCCTGGCAAAATGGGGCTAGCGGGAACACCGGGGAGCTGTTTTTT. Its protein product is CAWQNGASGNTGELFF.

The gene calls are TRBV7-2 and TRBJ2-1; D gene uncertain. V gave up 7 bases and J gave up 5 bases, with 21 bases separating them. Germline CDR1 is SGHTA and CDR2 is FQGNSA. This CDR3 comprises 16 residues. CDR3 in DNA: TGTGCCAGCAACCGACGGGCATGGCGGTGGAACAATGAGCAGTTCTTC. Translation: CASNRRAWRWNNEQFF.